This TCR beta chain originates from a study of T cell clonotyping in hematopoietic cell transplantation. The protocol was immunoSEQ multiplex PCR, while the TCRdb copy is restricted to in-frame clones and leaves out a portion. The repertoire has some 35,000 clones, 95% of them found once; the top ten carry about 1.6%. As for this clone: The antigen is not known.

Study-level points and caveats: Pathologically expanded recipient clonotypes increased progressively from day 30 to day 180 as diversity fell. Few recipient clonotypes overlapped donors; over 95% were de novo at given depth. Graft donor and pretransplant recipient Inverse Simpson Index values predicted broader posttransplant TCR diversity. Without cell sorting, CD4 versus CD8 contributions remain unresolved.

Time point defined: recipient sample about 28 days before transplant, after cytoreduction. The ends were cut back, 5 bases at V and 2 bases at J, with 15 bases in the middle. The CDR3 loop spans 15 amino acids. Germline V gene lookup returns CDR1 SGHNT and CDR2 YENEEA. The starting material was peripheral blood mononuclear cells, obtained before stem cell transplant. The V call is TRBV11-3, the J call TRBJ2-5, with D possibly matching TRBD1 (6 bases). The receptor was isolated from a man aged 40-50 years with chronic myeloid leukemia. Some clones in this sample may be carry-over from other donors' samples. The CDR3 DNA reads TGTGCCAGCAGCCCTGGACAGTTGGGGCAAGAGACCCAGTACTTC. This codes for CASSPGQLGQETQYF.